This TCR beta chain is drawn from a study of cytomegalovirus exposure and HLA in healthy donors. 13 Jbeta primers and 60 Vbeta primers were used for the PCR. Assay: immunoSEQ multiplex PCR; the TCRdb copy retains only in-frame clones and omits some. The sample lists around 140,000 clones; approximately 84% were seen once. With regard to this clone: Its antigen is undetermined.

General study findings and limits: The likely origin of a cluster of highly shared sequence variants was a sequencing artifact. Being productive about 90% or about 30% of the time was typical of most TCR beta V segments in an earlier analysis. Later, an analysis showed that TCR beta chains associated with HLA were more clonally expanded than others that were equally common. When the data were analyzed later, several of the most significant clusters appeared to be linked to common viral pathogens.

Sequences were obtained from PBMCs. The clonotype was recovered from a woman aged 60 to 75 in good health and CMV-seropositive.

The DNA of the CDR3 is TGTGCCAGCAGCTTAGACACGAACACAGATACGCAGTATTTT. Protein product: CASSLDTNTDTQYF. This rearrangement joins TRBV7-9 to TRBJ2-3; D is uncertain. The germline V gene encodes CDR1 SEHNR and CDR2 FQNEAQ (reference sequence). CDR3 length: 14 amino acids. V dropped 1 base and J dropped 2 bases, with 7 bases sitting between them.